This is a list of T cell receptor beta chains from one sample in a study of T cell responses to AZD1222 COVID-19 vaccine. TCRdb's table, derived via immunoSEQ multiplex PCR, lists solely in-frame clones and lacks some. Here the sample spans over 100,000 clones, 65% to 85% being singletons. Sequencing used peripheral blood, obtained on day 0 of AZD1222 vaccination. These receptors all stem from an adult in good health. Each CDR3 is given without its conserved first and last residue. The order of the fields is J gene, V gene, CDR3 protein.

>TRBJ1-4|TRBV11-2
ASSPFGWEEKLF
>TRBJ2-4|TRBV6-2/TRBV6-3
ASSYVAGGGKNIQY
>TRBJ2-2|TRBV18
ASSPRSQNTGELF
>TRBJ1-4|TRBV3-1/TRBV3-2
ASSQAGGNEKLF
>TRBJ2-7|TRBV28
ASSLGQSYEQY
>TRBJ1-2|TRBV29-1
SVERNGYT
>TRBJ2-7|TRBV19
ASSIWGRKDEQY
>TRBJ2-3|TRBV3-1/TRBV3-2
ASRGSGSTDTQY
>TRBJ1-1|TRBV6-5
ASRYRVLDTEAF
>TRBJ1-1|TRBV11-2
ASSFTGGGTEAF
>TRBJ1-2|TRBV29-1
SVAPQGSNYGYT
>TRBJ2-7|TRBV10-3
AISDSTTGGRSEQY
>TRBJ2-2|TRBV5-1
ASSPRTGGTGELF
>TRBJ2-7|TRBV18
ASSPGDSYEQY
>TRBJ2-7|TRBV18
ASSPPSAVYEQY
>TRBJ1-2|TRBV28
ASRSGQEYGYT
>TRBJ1-5|TRBV30
AWSRGAAAGNQPQH
>TRBJ2-7|TRBV2
ASAPNGGSYEQY
>TRBJ2-5|TRBV18
ASSPRREETQY
>TRBJ2-5|TRBV24-1
ATSDGQGAQETQY
>TRBJ2-5|TRBV19
ASSIAAQETQY
>TRBJ1-5|TRBV18
ASSPTSRGNQPQH
>TRBJ1-4|TRBV3-1/TRBV3-2
ASSHLIRWDMEEKLF
>TRBJ1-3|TRBV10-3
AISGWAARKSSGNTIY
>TRBJ1-3|TRBV5-8
ASTWAGTSGNTIY
>TRBJ1-2|TRBV11-2
ASSLAAGKNGYT
>TRBJ2-7|TRBV7-9
ASSLGLAIDEQY
>TRBJ2-7|TRBV18
ASSPRTGGTYEQY
>TRBJ2-7|TRBV18
ASSPGTNENEQY
>TRBJ2-2|TRBV6-4
ASSDSSGTGELF
>TRBJ2-7|TRBV7-8
ASSLSTSGSSYEQY
>TRBJ2-3|TRBV25-1
ASSETGGTDTQY
>TRBJ2-5|TRBV29-1
SVGRESETQY